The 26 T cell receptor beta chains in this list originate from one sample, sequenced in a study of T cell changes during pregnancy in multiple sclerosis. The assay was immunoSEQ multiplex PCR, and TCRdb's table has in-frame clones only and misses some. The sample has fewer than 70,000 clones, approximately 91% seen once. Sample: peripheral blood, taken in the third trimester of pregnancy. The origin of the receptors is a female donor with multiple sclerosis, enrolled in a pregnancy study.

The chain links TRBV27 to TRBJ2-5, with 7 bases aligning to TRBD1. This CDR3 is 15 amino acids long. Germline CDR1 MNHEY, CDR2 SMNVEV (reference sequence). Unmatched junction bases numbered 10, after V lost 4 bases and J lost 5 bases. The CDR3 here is CASSSLGRGQETQYF. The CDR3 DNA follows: TGTGCCAGCAGTTCCCTGGGCAGGGGACAGGAGACCCAGTACTTC.

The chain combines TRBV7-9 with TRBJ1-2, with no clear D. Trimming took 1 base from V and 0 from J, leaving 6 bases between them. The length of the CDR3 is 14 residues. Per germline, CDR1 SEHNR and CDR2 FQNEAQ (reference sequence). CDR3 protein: CASSLGVPNYGYTF. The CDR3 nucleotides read TGTGCCAGCAGCTTAGGAGTGCCTAACTATGGCTACACCTTC.

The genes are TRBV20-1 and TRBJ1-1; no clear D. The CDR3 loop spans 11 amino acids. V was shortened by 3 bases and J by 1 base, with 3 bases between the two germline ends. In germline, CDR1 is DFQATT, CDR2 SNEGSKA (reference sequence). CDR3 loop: CSARANTEAFF. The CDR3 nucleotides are TGCAGTGCTAGGGCGAACACTGAAGCTTTCTTT.

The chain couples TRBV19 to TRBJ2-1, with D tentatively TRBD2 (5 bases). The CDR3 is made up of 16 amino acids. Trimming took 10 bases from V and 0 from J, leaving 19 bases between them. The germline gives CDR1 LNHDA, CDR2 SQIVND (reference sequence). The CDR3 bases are TGTGCCACCCACTCGGAGGACCCGAACTCCTACAATGAGCAGTTCTTC. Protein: CATHSEDPNSYNEQFF.

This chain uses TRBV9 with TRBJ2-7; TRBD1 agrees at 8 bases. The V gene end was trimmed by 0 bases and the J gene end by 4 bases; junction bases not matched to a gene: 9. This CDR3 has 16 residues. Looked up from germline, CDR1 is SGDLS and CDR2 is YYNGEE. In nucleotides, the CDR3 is TGTGCCAGCAGCGTAGGCACACCGGGACAGGATTACGAGCAGTACTTC. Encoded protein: CASSVGTPGQDYEQYF.

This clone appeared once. CDR3 nucleotides: TGTGCCATCAGTGAGTCGAGAGGGACCATATATTTT. Translated, it gives CAISESRGTIYF. The chain couples TRBV10-3 to TRBJ1-3, with D uncertain. The germline V and J ends were trimmed by 0 bases and 10 bases, with 7 bases remaining between them. CDR3 length equals 12 residues. The V gene's germline CDR1 is ENHRY and CDR2 SYGVKD.

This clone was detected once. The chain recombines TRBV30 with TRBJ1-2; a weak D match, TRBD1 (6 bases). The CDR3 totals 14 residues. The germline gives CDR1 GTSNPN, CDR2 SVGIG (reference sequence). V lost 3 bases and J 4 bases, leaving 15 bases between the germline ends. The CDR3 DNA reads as TGTGCCTGGAGCTCGGGGGGGGGCTCCTATGGCTACACCTTC. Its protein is CAWSSGGGSYGYTF.

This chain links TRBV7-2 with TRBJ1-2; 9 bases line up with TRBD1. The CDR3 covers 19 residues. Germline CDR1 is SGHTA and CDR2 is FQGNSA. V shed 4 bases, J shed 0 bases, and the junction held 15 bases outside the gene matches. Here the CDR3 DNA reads TGTGCCAGCAGCTACCCCCGGGACAGGGCTATCCTAGCTAACTATGGCTACACCTTC. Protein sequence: CASSYPRDRAILANYGYTF.

The chain's CDR3 is CASSLLAGQSSYNEQFF. CDR3 nucleotides: TGTGCCAGCAGTTTATTAGCGGGGCAGAGCTCCTACAATGAGCAGTTCTTC. The V and J genes are TRBV27 and TRBJ2-1; 8 nucleotides align to TRBD2. CDR3 length: 17 residues. Germline CDR1 reads MNHEY; CDR2 reads SMNVEV (reference sequence). V shed 1 base and J 0 bases; nucleotides not matched to a gene: 5.

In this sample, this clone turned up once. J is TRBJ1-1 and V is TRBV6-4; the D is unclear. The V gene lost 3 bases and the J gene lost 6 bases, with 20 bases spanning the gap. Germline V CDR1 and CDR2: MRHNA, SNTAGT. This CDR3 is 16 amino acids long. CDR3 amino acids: CASSEIQLGKPAEAFF. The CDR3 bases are TGTGCCAGCAGTGAAATTCAGTTGGGCAAGCCCGCTGAAGCTTTCTTT.

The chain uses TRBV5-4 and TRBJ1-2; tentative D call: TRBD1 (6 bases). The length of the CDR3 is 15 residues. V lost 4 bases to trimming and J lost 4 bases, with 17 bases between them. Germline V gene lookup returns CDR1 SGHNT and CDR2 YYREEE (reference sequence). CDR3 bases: TGTGCCAGCAGCGGAACAGGGATGATGGGCTATGGCTACACCTTC. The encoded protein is CASSGTGMMGYGYTF.

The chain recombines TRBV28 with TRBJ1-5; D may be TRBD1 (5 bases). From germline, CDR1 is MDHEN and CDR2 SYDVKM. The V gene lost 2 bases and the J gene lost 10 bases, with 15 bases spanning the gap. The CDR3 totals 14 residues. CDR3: CASSLLGARGPQHF. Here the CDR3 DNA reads TGTGCCAGCAGTTTACTAGGGGCCCGAGGCCCCCAGCATTTT.

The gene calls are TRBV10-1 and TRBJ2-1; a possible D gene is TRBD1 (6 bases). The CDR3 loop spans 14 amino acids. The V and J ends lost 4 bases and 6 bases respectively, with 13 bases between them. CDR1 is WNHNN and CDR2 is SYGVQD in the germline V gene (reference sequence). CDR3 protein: CASSVRTVFNEQFF. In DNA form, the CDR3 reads TGCGCCAGCAGTGTCCGGACAGTATTCAATGAGCAGTTCTTC.

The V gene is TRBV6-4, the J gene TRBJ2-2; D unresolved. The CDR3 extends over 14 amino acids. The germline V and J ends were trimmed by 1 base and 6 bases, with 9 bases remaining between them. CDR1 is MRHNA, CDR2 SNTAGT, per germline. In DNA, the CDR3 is TGTGCCAGCAGTGACTACGCCGGAGCCGGGGAGCTGTTTTTT. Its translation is CASSDYAGAGELFF.

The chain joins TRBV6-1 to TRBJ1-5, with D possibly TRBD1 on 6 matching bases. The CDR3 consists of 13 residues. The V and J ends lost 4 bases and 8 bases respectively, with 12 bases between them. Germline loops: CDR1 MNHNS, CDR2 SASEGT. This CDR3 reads CASSVTGMEPQHF. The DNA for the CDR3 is TGTGCCAGCAGTGTAACAGGGATGGAGCCCCAGCATTTT.

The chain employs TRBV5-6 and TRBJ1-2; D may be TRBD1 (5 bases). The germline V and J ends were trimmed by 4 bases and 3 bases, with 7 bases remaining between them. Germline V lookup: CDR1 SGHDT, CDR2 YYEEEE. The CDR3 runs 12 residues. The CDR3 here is CASSIQDYGYTF. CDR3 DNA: TGTGCCAGCAGCATACAGGACTATGGCTACACCTTC.

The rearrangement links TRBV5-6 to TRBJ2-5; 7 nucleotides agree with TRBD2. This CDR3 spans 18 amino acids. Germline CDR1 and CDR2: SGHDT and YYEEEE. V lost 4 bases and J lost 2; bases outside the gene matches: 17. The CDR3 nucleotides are TGTGCCAGCAGCACATGGTTACTAGCGTGGGGCCTTCAAGAGACCCAGTACTTC. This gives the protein CASSTWLLAWGLQETQYF.

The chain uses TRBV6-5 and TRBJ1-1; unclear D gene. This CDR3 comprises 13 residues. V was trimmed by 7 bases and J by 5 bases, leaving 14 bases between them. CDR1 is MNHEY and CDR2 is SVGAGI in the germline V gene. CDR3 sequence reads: CASTTPERTEAFF. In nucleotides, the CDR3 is TGTGCCAGCACCACCCCCGAGAGGACTGAAGCTTTCTTT.

Here the CDR3 reads CASSSRRVGYEQYF. DNA of the CDR3: TGTGCCAGCAGTAGTCGCAGGGTAGGCTACGAGCAGTACTTC. The chain carries TRBV25-1 and TRBJ2-7, with D possibly being TRBD1 (5 bases). CDR3 length equals 14 residues. Germline V gene lookup returns CDR1 MGHDK and CDR2 SYGVNS. V was clipped by 5 bases and J by 3 bases, with 14 bases between them.

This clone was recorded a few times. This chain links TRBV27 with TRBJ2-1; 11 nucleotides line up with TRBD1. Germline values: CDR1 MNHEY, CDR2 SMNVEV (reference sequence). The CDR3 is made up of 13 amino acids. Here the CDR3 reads CASSDRGPDEQFF. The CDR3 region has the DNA TGTGCGAGTTCGGACAGGGGGCCCGATGAGCAGTTCTTC.

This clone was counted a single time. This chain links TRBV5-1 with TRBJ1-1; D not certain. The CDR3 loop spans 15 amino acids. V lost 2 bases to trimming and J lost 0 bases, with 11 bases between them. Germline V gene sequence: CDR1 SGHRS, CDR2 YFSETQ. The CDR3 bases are TGCGCCAGCAGCTTCTCGGCGGGAATGAACACTGAAGCTTTCTTT. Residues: CASSFSAGMNTEAFF.

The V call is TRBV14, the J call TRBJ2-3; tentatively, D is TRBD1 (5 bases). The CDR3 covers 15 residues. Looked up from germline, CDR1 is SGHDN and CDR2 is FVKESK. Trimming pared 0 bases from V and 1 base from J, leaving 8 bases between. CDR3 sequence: CASSQDQQGTDTQYF. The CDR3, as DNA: TGTGCCAGCAGCCAAGACCAACAGGGCACAGATACGCAGTATTTT.

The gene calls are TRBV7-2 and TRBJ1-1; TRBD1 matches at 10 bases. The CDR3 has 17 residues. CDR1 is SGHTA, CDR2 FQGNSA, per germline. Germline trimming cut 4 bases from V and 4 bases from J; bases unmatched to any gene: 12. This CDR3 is CASSSIRQGALRTEAFF. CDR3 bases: TGTGCCAGCAGCTCCATACGACAGGGGGCGCTTCGCACTGAAGCTTTCTTT.

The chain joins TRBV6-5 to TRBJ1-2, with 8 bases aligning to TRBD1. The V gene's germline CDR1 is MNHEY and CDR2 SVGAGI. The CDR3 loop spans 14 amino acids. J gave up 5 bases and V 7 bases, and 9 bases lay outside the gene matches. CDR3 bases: TGTGCCAGCACCCTCGGGACAGGCGCTTATGGCTACACCTTC. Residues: CASTLGTGAYGYTF.

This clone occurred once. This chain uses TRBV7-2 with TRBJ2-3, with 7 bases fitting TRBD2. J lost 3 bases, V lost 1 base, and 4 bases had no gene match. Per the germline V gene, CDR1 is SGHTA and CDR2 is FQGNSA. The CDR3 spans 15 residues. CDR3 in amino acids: CASSLGLAVTDTQYF. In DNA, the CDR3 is TGTGCCAGCAGCTTAGGGCTAGCGGTAACAGATACGCAGTATTTT.

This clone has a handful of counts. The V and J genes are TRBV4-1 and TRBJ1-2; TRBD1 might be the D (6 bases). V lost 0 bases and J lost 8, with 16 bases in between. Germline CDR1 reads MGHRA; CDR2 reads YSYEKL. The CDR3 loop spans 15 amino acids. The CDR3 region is CASSQDPGQTRGYTF. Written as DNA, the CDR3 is TGCGCCAGCAGCCAAGATCCAGGACAGACGCGGGGCTACACCTTC.